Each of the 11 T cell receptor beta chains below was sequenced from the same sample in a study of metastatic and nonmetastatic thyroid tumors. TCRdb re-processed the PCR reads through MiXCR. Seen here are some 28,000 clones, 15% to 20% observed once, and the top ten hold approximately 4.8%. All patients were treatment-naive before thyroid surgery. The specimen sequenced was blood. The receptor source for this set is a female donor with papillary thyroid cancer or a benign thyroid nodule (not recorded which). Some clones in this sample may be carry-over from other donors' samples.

The CDR3 loop is CASSRGQGSEQYF. CDR3 DNA: TGTGCCAGCAGCCGGGGACAGGGGAGCGAGCAGTACTTC. This rearrangement joins TRBV7-9 to TRBJ2-7, with 10 bases fitting TRBD1. The trim removed 5 bases at V and 6 bases at J, leaving 4 bases unmatched. Germline V gives CDR1 SEHNR, CDR2 FQNEAQ (reference sequence). The length of the CDR3 is 13 residues.

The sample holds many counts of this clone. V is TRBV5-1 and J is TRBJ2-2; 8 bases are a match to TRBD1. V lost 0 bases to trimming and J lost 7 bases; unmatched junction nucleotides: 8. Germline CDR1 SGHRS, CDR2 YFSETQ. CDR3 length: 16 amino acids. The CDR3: CASSLAPGTGGGELFF. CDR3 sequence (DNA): TGCGCCAGCAGCTTGGCCCCCGGGACAGGAGGCGGGGAGCTGTTTTTT.

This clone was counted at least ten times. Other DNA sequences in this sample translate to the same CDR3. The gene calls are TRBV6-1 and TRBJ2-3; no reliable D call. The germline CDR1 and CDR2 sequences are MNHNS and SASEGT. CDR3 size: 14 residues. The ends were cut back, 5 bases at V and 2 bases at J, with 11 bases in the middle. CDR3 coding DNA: TGTGCCAGCAGTAAGCGAGCCCTCACAGATACGCAGTATTTT. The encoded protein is CASSKRALTDTQYF.

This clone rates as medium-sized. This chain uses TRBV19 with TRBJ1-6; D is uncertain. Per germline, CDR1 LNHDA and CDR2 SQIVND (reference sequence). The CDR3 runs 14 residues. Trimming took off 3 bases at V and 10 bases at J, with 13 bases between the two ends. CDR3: CASSMFGEASPLHF. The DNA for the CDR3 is TGTGCCAGTAGTATGTTCGGGGAGGCGTCACCCCTCCACTTT.

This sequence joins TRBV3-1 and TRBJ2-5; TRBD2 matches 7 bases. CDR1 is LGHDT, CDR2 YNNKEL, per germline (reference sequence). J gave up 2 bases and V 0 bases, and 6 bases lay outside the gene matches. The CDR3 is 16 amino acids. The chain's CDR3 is CASSQELGGRQETQYF. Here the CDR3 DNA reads TGTGCCAGCAGCCAAGAGTTGGGGGGGAGGCAAGAGACCCAGTACTTC.

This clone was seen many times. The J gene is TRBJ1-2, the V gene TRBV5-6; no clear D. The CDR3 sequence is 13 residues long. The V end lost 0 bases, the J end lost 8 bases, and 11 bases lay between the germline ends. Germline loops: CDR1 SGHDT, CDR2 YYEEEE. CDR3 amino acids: CASSLGLVGGYTF. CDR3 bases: TGTGCCAGCAGCTTGGGATTAGTAGGAGGCTACACCTTC.

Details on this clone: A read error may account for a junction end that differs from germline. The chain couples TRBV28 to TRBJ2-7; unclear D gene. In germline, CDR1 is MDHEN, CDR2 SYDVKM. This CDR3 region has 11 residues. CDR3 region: CASRTTYELYF. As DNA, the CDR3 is TGCGCCAGCAGGACCACCTATGAGCTGTACTTC.

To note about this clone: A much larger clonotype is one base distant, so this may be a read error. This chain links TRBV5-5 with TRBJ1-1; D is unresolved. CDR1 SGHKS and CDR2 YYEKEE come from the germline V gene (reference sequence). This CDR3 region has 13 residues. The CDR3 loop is CASSFSGNTEVFF. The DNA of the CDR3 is TGTGCCAGCAGCTTCTCCGGGAACACTGAAGTTTTCTTT.

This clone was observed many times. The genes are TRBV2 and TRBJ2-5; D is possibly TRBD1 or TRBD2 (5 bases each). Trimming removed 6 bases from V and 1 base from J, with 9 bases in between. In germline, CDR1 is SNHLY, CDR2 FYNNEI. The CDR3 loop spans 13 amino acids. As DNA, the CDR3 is TGTGCCAGCAGCTTTGGGGGCCAAGAGACCCAGTACTTC. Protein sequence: CASSFGGQETQYF. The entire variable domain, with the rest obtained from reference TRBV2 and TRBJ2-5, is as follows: EPEVTQTPSHQVTQMGQEVILRCVPISNHLYFYWYRQILGQKVEFLVSFYNNEISEKSEIFDDQFSVERPDGSNFTLKIRSTKLEDSAMYFCASSFGGQETQYFGPGTRLLVL.

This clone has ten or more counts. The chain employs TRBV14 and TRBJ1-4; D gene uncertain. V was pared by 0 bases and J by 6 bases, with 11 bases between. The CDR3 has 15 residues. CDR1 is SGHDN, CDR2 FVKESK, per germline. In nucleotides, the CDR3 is TGTGCCAGCAGCCAAGAAACGCGCCCCGATGAAAAACTGTTTTTT. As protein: CASSQETRPDEKLFF.

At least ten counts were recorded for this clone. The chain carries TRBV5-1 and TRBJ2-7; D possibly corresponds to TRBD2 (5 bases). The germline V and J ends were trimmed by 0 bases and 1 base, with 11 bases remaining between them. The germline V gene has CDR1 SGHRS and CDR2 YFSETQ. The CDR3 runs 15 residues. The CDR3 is CASSLAPGTSYEQYF. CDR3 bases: TGCGCCAGCAGCTTGGCTCCGGGAACGTCCTACGAGCAGTACTTC.